This note documents a single TCR beta chain sequence. The study sampled nominally healthy donors, though unrecorded immune exposures were likely. Germline trimming cut 3 bases from V and 7 bases from J; bases unmatched to any gene: 8. CDR1 and CDR2 from the germline V gene are MDHEN and SYDVKM. The length of the CDR3 is 14 residues. This sample stems from a study of cytomegalovirus exposure and HLA in healthy donors. PCR was performed using 60 Vbeta and 13 Jbeta primers. Assay used: immunoSEQ multiplex PCR; TCRdb lists only in-frame clones, some missing. The sample holds about 130,000 clones; about 80% are singletons and the top ten take 5% to 6.5%.

This TCR came from a man in his thirties or forties in good health and CMV-seronegative. V and J are TRBV28 and TRBJ2-7; TRBD1 matches 8 bases. Sequencing input: PBMCs. The CDR3 spells CASSFETGVWEQYF. Written as DNA, the CDR3 is TGTGCCAGCAGTTTCGAGACAGGGGTTTGGGAGCAGTACTTC.